This TCR beta chain was retrieved from a study of blood T cell repertoires in COVID-19. The wider study: Samples of COVID-19 (acute and convalescent) were obtained from the United States, Italy and Spain. The analysed material was cDNA or gDNA that came from T cells, B-cell-depleted T cells, or PBMCs.

Authors' processing steps: Estimation of nucleated cell counts relied on the amplification of reference gene primers. Profiled with immunoSEQ multiplex PCR; TCRdb holds only in-frame clones, not every one. V and J calls and clone size are copied from that table; D and trimming were computed from the DNA. The table has about 220,000 clones, roughly 88% seen once; the top ten hold more than 9%. V gave up 6 bases and J gave up 0 bases, with 13 bases separating them. There are 15 residues in the CDR3. Germline CDR1 SGHAT, CDR2 FQNNGV. The sequenced sample was peripheral blood. This sequence was found in a man aged 50 to 60 with active or convalescent COVID-19. This chain connects TRBV11-2 to TRBJ2-3; D call uncertain. The DNA of the CDR3 is TGTGCCAGCAGGGCCGCGCCGACTAGCACAGATACGCAGTATTTT. It yields the protein CASRAAPTSTDTQYF.